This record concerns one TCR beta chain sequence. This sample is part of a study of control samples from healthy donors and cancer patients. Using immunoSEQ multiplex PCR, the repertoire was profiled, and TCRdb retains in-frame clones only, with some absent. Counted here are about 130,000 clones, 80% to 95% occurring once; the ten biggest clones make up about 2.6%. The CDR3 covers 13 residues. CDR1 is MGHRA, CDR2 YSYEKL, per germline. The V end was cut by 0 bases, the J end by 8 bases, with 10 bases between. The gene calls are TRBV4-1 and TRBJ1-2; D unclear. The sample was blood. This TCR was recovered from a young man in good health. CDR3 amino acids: CASSQDREGGYTF. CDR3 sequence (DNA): TGCGCCAGCAGCCAAGATAGGGAGGGCGGCTACACCTTC.